These 29 T cell receptor beta chains were sequenced from one sample in a study of T cells in Graves' hyperthyroidism and ophthalmopathy. What was amplified from RNA transcripts were TCR beta CDR3 regions. RT-PCR in the first round (using the HTBI primer set) targeted the TCR CDR3. TCRdb independently ran MiXCR on the multiplex PCR reads; one entry per CDR3 protein. Altogether over 450,000 distinct CDR3 sequences are present, about a sixth being singletons, with the ten largest covering 17%. The sequenced sample consisted of blood. These receptors were collected from a woman aged 18-35 years with Graves' ophthalmopathy.

The table lists this clonotype with many counts. The rearrangement links TRBV5-1 to TRBJ2-7; TRBD1 agrees at 9 bases. There are 17 residues in the CDR3. The V segment lost 4 bases and the J segment 2 bases; nucleotides outside the gene matches: 13. The germline gives CDR1 SGHRS, CDR2 YFSETQ. Here the CDR3 DNA reads TGCGCCAGCAGCCCACCGATCCCGGACAGGGGAACCTACGAGCAGTACTTC. Amino acids: CASSPPIPDRGTYEQYF.

The count of this clonotype is one. This may be a read error: a much more frequent sequence differs by one nucleotide. The chain recombines TRBV20-1 with TRBJ2-4, with 13 bases aligning to TRBD2. There are 14 residues in the CDR3. Looked up from germline, CDR1 is DFQATT and CDR2 is SNEGSKA (reference sequence). CDR3 bases: TGCAGTGCTAGTGGTCGGACTAGCGGGGGTATTCGGTACTTC. It encodes CSASGRTSGGIRYF.

This clonotype showed up just a few times. The rearrangement uses TRBV4-3 and TRBJ1-1, with a tentative D call TRBD1 (5 bases). V lost 1 base, J lost 0 bases, and 12 bases lay in between. This CDR3 contains 16 residues. Germline V gene data show CDR1 as LGHNA and CDR2 as YSLEER. The CDR3 region is CASSQVVGGMNTEAFF. In DNA, the CDR3 is TGCGCCAGCAGCCAAGTTGTTGGGGGTATGAACACTGAAGCTTTCTTT.

This clonotype has just a few counts. The chain is built from TRBV5-4 and TRBJ2-7, with D uncertain. Per the germline V gene, CDR1 is SGHNT and CDR2 is YYREEE (reference sequence). The CDR3 runs to 16 residues. V dropped 2 bases and J dropped 2 bases, with 17 bases sitting between them. CDR3 in amino acids: CASSFHFTPGTYEQYF. DNA of the CDR3: TGTGCCAGCAGCTTCCATTTTACTCCCGGAACCTACGAGCAGTACTTC. The whole variable domain, filled in from reference TRBV5-4 and TRBJ2-7, reads ETGVTQSPTHLIKTRGQQVTLRCSSQSGHNTVSWYQQALGQGPQFIFQYYREEENGRGNFPPRFSGLQFPNYSSELNVNALELDDSALYLCASSFHFTPGTYEQYFGPGTRLTVT.

This clonotype came up many times. At one of its ends the junction is not consistent with the germline gene, which may arise from a read error. The rearrangement links TRBV7-7 to TRBJ2-5, with no clear D. CDR3 length equals 13 residues. Per germline, CDR1 SSHAT and CDR2 FNYEAQ (reference sequence). Written as DNA, the CDR3 is TGTGCTAGCAGCCCTGAAGTAGGAGAGACCCAGTACTTC. It translates to CASSPEVGETQYF.

The sample holds many counts of this clonotype. V gene TRBV15 combines with J gene TRBJ2-3; D uncertain. The CDR3 totals 15 residues. The ends were cut back, 0 bases at V and 6 bases at J, with 13 bases in the middle. The V gene's germline CDR1 is LNHNV and CDR2 YYDKDF (reference sequence). The CDR3 region has the DNA TGTGCCACCAGCAGAGATCGACCACCCCAGGATACGCAGTATTTT. Translation: CATSRDRPPQDTQYF.

This clonotype was detected only a few times. The chain links TRBV25-1 to TRBJ2-7, with 12 bases matching TRBD1. Germline V gene lookup returns CDR1 MGHDK and CDR2 SYGVNS. J lost 3 bases, V lost 4 bases, and 7 bases had no gene match. This CDR3 is 16 amino acids long. CDR3 region: CASSVGTGGGLYEQYF. CDR3 sequence (DNA): TGTGCCAGCAGTGTGGGGACAGGGGGCGGACTCTACGAGCAGTACTTC.

This clonotype was seen a few times. This may be a read error, as it is one base from a much larger clone. V is TRBV20-1 and J is TRBJ1-4, with D perhaps matching TRBD1 (5 bases). The CDR3 loop spans 16 amino acids. CDR1 is DFQATT and CDR2 is SNEGSKA in the germline V gene (reference sequence). The CDR3 DNA sequence: TGCAATGCTAGTGGGGGGGATAGGGCAACTAATGAAAAACTGTTTTTT. Protein product: CNASGGDRATNEKLFF.

This clonotype was recorded at least ten times. The chain couples TRBV28 to TRBJ1-4; D possibly corresponds to TRBD1 (6 bases). Germline CDR1 reads MDHEN; CDR2 reads SYDVKM. V was pared by 8 bases and J by 3 bases, with 10 bases between. The CDR3 length is 13 residues. The CDR3 DNA follows: TGTGCCAGCCGGGGGGCTTCTAATGAAAAACTGTTTTTT. Translated, it gives CASRGASNEKLFF.

This clonotype has just a few counts. V and J are TRBV13 and TRBJ2-3, with 10 bases matching TRBD2. The V segment lost 4 bases and the J segment 6 bases; nucleotides outside the gene matches: 13. Germline CDR1 is PRHDT and CDR2 is FYEKMQ (reference sequence). The CDR3 is 17 amino acids. The CDR3 nucleotides read TGTGCCAGCAGCTCCCGCTGGCTAGCGGGAGAAGGTGATACGCAGTATTTT. It specifies CASSSRWLAGEGDTQYF.

Comment on this clonotype: A read error may explain this, as a much larger clone is one base away. This rearrangement joins TRBV5-1 to TRBJ2-7; maybe TRBD2 (6 bases). The CDR3 runs 13 residues. Germline-derived CDR1 and CDR2 are SGHRS and YFSETQ. V was pared by 5 bases and J by 3 bases, with 12 bases between. This CDR3 is CASSRRDGYEQYF. The DNA for the CDR3 is TGCGCCAGCAGTCGGCGGGACGGCTACGAGCAGTACTTC.

The rearrangement joins TRBV4-1 to TRBJ2-7, with 11 nucleotides matching TRBD1. CDR3 length equals 17 residues. In germline, CDR1 is MGHRA, CDR2 YSYEKL. V trimming: 0 bases; J trimming: 3 bases; junction bases outside the gene matches: 7. CDR3 sequence (DNA): TGCGCCAGCAGCCAAGATAAGGGGACAGGGGGTATCTACGAGCAGTACTTC. This codes for CASSQDKGTGGIYEQYF.

This chain uses TRBV4-2 with TRBJ1-1; D gene ambiguous. V was clipped by 0 bases and J by 2 bases, with 10 bases between them. CDR3 size: 15 residues. CDR1 LGHNA and CDR2 YNFKEQ come from the germline V gene. The CDR3 nucleotides are TGTGCCAGCAGCCAAGACCCAGGTGCCAACACTGAAGCTTTCTTT. This encodes CASSQDPGANTEAFF.

The chain uses TRBV7-3 and TRBJ1-3; D not certain. Trimming took off 2 bases at V and 0 bases at J, with 11 bases between the two ends. CDR3 size: 16 residues. CDR1 and CDR2 (germline): SGHTA, FQGTGA. The CDR3, as DNA: TGTGCCAGCAGCTTAGGTGTCGGGAACTCTGGAAACACCATATATTTT. Protein: CASSLGVGNSGNTIYF. The full variable domain, with the rest looked up from reference TRBV7-3 and TRBJ1-3, is GAGVSQTPSNKVTEKGKYVELRCDPISGHTALYWYRQSLGQGPEFLIYFQGTGAADDSGLPNDRFFAVRPEGSVSTLKIQRTERGDSAVYLCASSLGVGNSGNTIYFGEGSWLTVV.

This clonotype was observed many times. The J gene is TRBJ1-1, the V gene TRBV28, with no clear D. The CDR3 is 12 residues long. Trimming removed 6 bases from V and 5 bases from J, with 10 bases in between. Germline V lookup: CDR1 MDHEN, CDR2 SYDVKM. The CDR3 sequence is CASRDGLTEAFF. The DNA for the CDR3 is TGTGCCAGCAGGGACGGTTTGACTGAAGCTTTCTTT.

This clonotype has at least ten counts. The chain combines TRBV13 with TRBJ2-3; 15 bases align to TRBD2. The CDR3 length is 16 residues. The germline V gene has CDR1 PRHDT and CDR2 FYEKMQ (reference sequence). V dropped 11 bases and J dropped 4; count of bases not matched to a gene: 10. Written as DNA, the CDR3 is TGTGCCGCTGCTTGGACTAGCGGGGGGGCGGCAGATACGCAGTATTTT. This sequence encodes CAAAWTSGGAADTQYF.

There are many counts of this clonotype. The rearrangement uses TRBV27 and TRBJ2-7; possibly TRBD1 for D (6 bases). The germline CDR1 and CDR2 sequences are MNHEY and SMNVEV (reference sequence). V gave up 0 bases and J gave up 3 bases, with 9 bases separating them. The CDR3 is 14 residues long. DNA of the CDR3: TGTGCCAGCAGTTTATCGGGACAATTCTACGAGCAGTACTTC. This encodes CASSLSGQFYEQYF.

This clonotype has just a few counts. This sequence joins TRBV20-1 and TRBJ2-7, with 9 nucleotides matching TRBD2. The germline V gene has CDR1 DFQATT and CDR2 SNEGSKA (reference sequence). This CDR3 comprises 18 residues. V lost 3 bases to trimming and J lost 0 bases; unmatched junction nucleotides: 15. In DNA form, the CDR3 reads TGCAGTGCTAGCGGGATCCACAGGAGCGGGGGGCCCTCCTACGAGCAGTACTTC. It is translated as CSASGIHRSGGPSYEQYF.

In this sample, this clonotype turned up many times. The V gene is TRBV7-6, the J gene TRBJ1-1; D is unresolved. Germline V gene sequence: CDR1 SGHVS, CDR2 FNYEAQ. The CDR3 consists of 14 residues. Deletions cut 5 bases from V and 1 base from J, with 11 bases between. CDR3 residues: CASSRREANTEAFF. The CDR3 DNA is TGTGCCAGCAGCAGAAGGGAGGCGAACACTGAAGCTTTCTTT.

The rearrangement uses TRBV14 and TRBJ1-1; the D is unclear. This CDR3 comprises 13 residues. V dropped 5 bases and J dropped 1 base, with 8 bases sitting between them. Germline V lookup: CDR1 SGHDN, CDR2 FVKESK. CDR3 sequence: CASSKKGNTEAFF. The CDR3 DNA reads as TGTGCCAGCAGCAAGAAGGGGAACACTGAAGCTTTCTTT.

The sample holds a few counts of this clonotype. This chain uses TRBV18 with TRBJ2-5, with 7 bases matching TRBD1. Germline V gene sequence: CDR1 KGHSH, CDR2 LQKENI. CDR3 length: 17 amino acids. Germline trimming cut 3 bases from V and 5 bases from J; bases unmatched to any gene: 15. CDR3 DNA sequence: TGTGCCAGCTCACCGCCGCCTTTAGGGGGCTTTGTGGAGACCCAGTACTTC. Amino acid sequence: CASSPPPLGGFVETQYF.

The J gene is TRBJ1-3, the V gene TRBV4-1; no firm D call. The CDR3 is 16 amino acids. Trimming took off 1 base at V and 0 bases at J, with 10 bases between the two ends. From germline, CDR1 is MGHRA and CDR2 YSYEKL. CDR3 in amino acids: CASSQVWGDSGNTIYF. The CDR3 coding sequence is TGCGCCAGCAGCCAAGTGTGGGGAGACTCTGGAAACACCATATATTTT.

This clonotype was picked up a small number of times. V is TRBV4-1 and J is TRBJ1-2, with 7 bases lining up with TRBD1. The CDR3 extends over 17 amino acids. The V gene's germline CDR1 is MGHRA and CDR2 YSYEKL. With 5 bases clipped from V and 7 bases from J, the junction kept 19 bases outside the gene matches. The CDR3 DNA sequence: TGCGCCAGCAGCGCCCCGGGACAGAAAACCGTCTATTCTGGCTACACCTTC. Translation gives CASSAPGQKTVYSGYTF.

This clonotype has ten or more counts. The chain has TRBV28 and TRBJ1-1; 9 bases line up with TRBD1. V trimming: 5 bases; J trimming: 5 bases; junction bases outside the gene matches: 12. This CDR3 spans 16 amino acids. Looked up from germline, CDR1 is MDHEN and CDR2 is SYDVKM. This CDR3 is CASSPLGQGIRTEAFF. As DNA, the CDR3 is TGTGCCAGCAGTCCGCTGGGACAGGGAATACGTACTGAAGCTTTCTTT.

The table lists this clonotype with many counts. The junction does not match germline at one end; this may be a read error. The V and J genes are TRBV5-1 and TRBJ2-7; a weak D match, TRBD2 (5 bases). This CDR3 is built from 14 residues. Per the germline V gene, CDR1 is SGHRS and CDR2 is YFSETQ. CDR3: CASSLEGLTYEQYF. Written as DNA, the CDR3 is TGTGCCAGCAGTTTAGAAGGACTCACCTACGAGCAGTACTTC.

This clonotype showed up just a few times. The chain combines TRBV5-5 with TRBJ1-2; possibly TRBD1 for D (5 bases). Germline CDR1 is SGHKS and CDR2 is YYEKEE (reference sequence). The CDR3 loop spans 14 amino acids. The germline V and J ends were trimmed by 2 bases and 1 base, with 9 bases remaining between them. Here the CDR3 DNA reads TGTGCCAGCAGCTTCGGGGACCGTAACTATGGCTACACCTTC. This codes for CASSFGDRNYGYTF.

V is TRBV7-3 and J is TRBJ2-2; D is possibly TRBD1 (6 bases). The CDR3 extends over 14 amino acids. Germline V gives CDR1 SGHTA, CDR2 FQGTGA. Trimming removed 5 bases at V and 2 bases at J, with 9 bases between. For the CDR3, the DNA is TGTGCCAGCAGCAAACAGGGAAACACCGGGGAGCTGTTTTTT. As protein: CASSKQGNTGELFF.

This clonotype was seen many times. The rearrangement uses TRBV7-2 and TRBJ2-1; 9 bases agree with TRBD2. The J segment lost 7 bases and the V segment lost 0 bases, leaving 7 bases of the junction unmatched. CDR1 and CDR2 from the germline V gene are SGHTA and FQGNSA. The CDR3 has 16 amino acids. CDR3: CASSLAPAGGANEQFF. DNA for the CDR3: TGTGCCAGCAGCTTAGCCCCAGCGGGAGGAGCAAATGAGCAGTTCTTC. Using reference TRBV7-2 and TRBJ2-1 for the parts outside the CDR3, the full variable domain is GAGVSQSPSNKVTEKGKDVELRCDPISGHTALYWYRQSLGQGLEFLIYFQGNSAPDKSGLPSDRFSAERTGGSVSTLTIQRTQQEDSAVYLCASSLAPAGGANEQFFGPGTRLTVL.

V usage is TRBV4-2 and J usage is TRBJ2-7, with 8 nucleotides matching TRBD2. V lost 2 bases, J lost 2 bases, and 5 bases stayed unmatched. Germline V gene data show CDR1 as LGHNA and CDR2 as YNFKEQ. The CDR3 totals 15 residues. CDR3 nucleotides: TGTGCCAGCAGCCAATTAGCGGGAAGGCCCTACGAGCAGTACTTC. Its translation is CASSQLAGRPYEQYF.